These 21 T cell receptor beta chains share one sample of origin, sequenced in a study of blood T cell repertoires in COVID-19. The table came from immunoSEQ multiplex PCR; TCRdb's copy has only in-frame clones and leaves some out. Of about 220,000 clones listed, approximately 82% are singletons. The sample comprised peripheral blood. Every receptor here comes from a man in his fifties or sixties with active or convalescent COVID-19.

The rearrangement uses TRBV6-2 or TRBV6-3 and TRBJ1-5, with D perhaps matching TRBD1 (5 bases). V lost 5 bases, J lost 1 base, and 15 bases lay in between. Germline CDR1 reads MNHEY; CDR2 reads SVGEGT. CDR3 length: 16 residues. The DNA of the CDR3 is TGTGCCAGCAGTCTACAGCCCTGGGGCAGCAATCAGCCCCAGCATTTT. This translates into CASSLQPWGSNQPQHF.

The chain carries TRBV6-1 and TRBJ1-2; D is perhaps TRBD1 (6 bases). Germline lookup yields CDR1 MNHNS and CDR2 SASEGT. The CDR3 has 14 residues. The V and J ends lost 2 bases and 4 bases respectively, with 11 bases between them. The CDR3 coding sequence is TGTGCCAGCAGTGAAAACAGGGCCTTCTATGGCTACACCTTC. Its protein product is CASSENRAFYGYTF.

V gene TRBV6-2 or TRBV6-3 combines with J gene TRBJ1-5, with D perhaps TRBD1 (6 bases). CDR3 size: 16 residues. CDR1 is MNHEY, CDR2 SVGEGT, per germline. V was trimmed by 0 bases and J by 6 bases, leaving 15 bases between them. The CDR3 nucleotides read TGTGCCAGCAGTTACTCTTTATCTGGGGGCAGTCAGCCCCAGCATTTT. It encodes CASSYSLSGGSQPQHF.

The chain is built from TRBV28 and TRBJ2-7; 9 nucleotides agree with TRBD1. J was trimmed by 3 bases and V by 4 bases; bases with no gene match: 4. Per germline, CDR1 MDHEN and CDR2 SYDVKM. The length of the CDR3 is 14 residues. Here the CDR3 reads CASSWDRANYEQYV. The CDR3 DNA reads TGTGCCAGCAGTTGGGACAGGGCGAACTACGAGCAGTACGTC.

The genes are TRBV6-5 and TRBJ2-1; 7 nucleotides agree with TRBD1. The trim removed 8 bases at V and 0 bases at J, leaving 7 bases unmatched. The germline V gene has CDR1 MNHEY and CDR2 SVGAGI. This CDR3 is built from 15 residues. CDR3 amino acids: CASRVDRDSYNEQFF. The CDR3 region has the DNA TGTGCCAGCCGAGTCGACAGGGACTCCTACAATGAGCAGTTCTTC.

The chain carries TRBV7-6 and TRBJ2-2, with D perhaps TRBD2 (5 bases). Between the trimmed V and J ends, which lost 5 bases and 8 bases, there was a span of 9 bases. Germline CDR1 is SGHVS and CDR2 is FNYEAQ. The CDR3 length is 12 residues. CDR3 sequence reads: CASSPRTGELFF. CDR3 sequence (DNA): TGTGCCAGCAGCCCCAGGACTGGGGAGCTGTTTTTT.

This sequence joins TRBV7-2 and TRBJ1-4; D possibly corresponds to TRBD1 (6 bases). The V gene's germline CDR1 is SGHTA and CDR2 FQGNSA. Trimming left V 7 bases short and J 3 bases short, with 12 bases between. The CDR3 has 14 amino acids. The CDR3 protein is CASKMTGANEKLFF. CDR3 in DNA: TGTGCCAGCAAAATGACAGGCGCTAATGAAAAACTGTTTTTT.

J is TRBJ2-5 and V is TRBV5-8, with D unclear. Deletions cut 6 bases from V and 4 bases from J, with 13 bases between. This CDR3 is built from 13 residues. Germline loops: CDR1 SGHTS, CDR2 YDEGEE. The CDR3, as DNA: TGTGCCAGCACCCCCCTAGGAGTAGAGACCCAGTACTTC. It yields the protein CASTPLGVETQYF.

The chain links TRBV5-1 to TRBJ2-1, with 15 bases fitting TRBD2. CDR3 length: 18 amino acids. The trim removed 4 bases at V and 8 bases at J, leaving 13 bases unmatched. The germline V gene has CDR1 SGHRS and CDR2 YFSETQ. In DNA form, the CDR3 reads TGCGCCAGCAGCCTCAGGACTAGCGGGGGGGCCGGAATGGATGAGCAGTTCTTC. It is translated as CASSLRTSGGAGMDEQFF. Variable domain in full (rest from reference TRBV5-1 and TRBJ2-1): KAGVTQTPRYLIKTRGQQVTLSCSPISGHRSVSWYQQTPGQGLQFLFEYFSETQRNKGNFPGRFSGRQFSNSRSEMNVSTLELGDSALYLCASSLRTSGGAGMDEQFFGPGTRLTVL.

The chain recombines TRBV10-1 with TRBJ1-3; 11 bases are a match to TRBD1. Per the germline V gene, CDR1 is WNHNN and CDR2 is SYGVQD (reference sequence). The CDR3 length is 18 residues. J lost 1 base, V lost 7 bases, and 12 bases had no gene match. The CDR3 here is CASTPRRTGGTSGNTIYF. The DNA for the CDR3 is TGCGCCAGCACCCCACGCCGGACAGGGGGCACATCTGGAAACACCATATATTTT.

This rearrangement joins TRBV6-2 or TRBV6-3 to TRBJ1-5; TRBD1 matches 7 bases. This CDR3 spans 16 amino acids. J lost 2 bases, V lost 2 bases, and 6 bases had no gene match. Germline V gene sequence: CDR1 MNHEY, CDR2 SVGEGT. The CDR3 DNA reads as TGTGCCAGCAGTTACGGGTCGACAGGGCGCAATCAGCCCCAGCATTTT. It yields the protein CASSYGSTGRNQPQHF.

The chain couples TRBV24-1 to TRBJ2-3; D is unclear. CDR3 size: 14 residues. V lost 4 bases and J lost 3, with 10 bases in between. Germline V gene data show CDR1 as KGHDR and CDR2 as SFDVKD. This chain's CDR3 is CATSDPRRTDTQYF. CDR3 sequence (DNA): TGTGCCACCAGTGACCCTAGGCGGACAGATACGCAGTATTTT.

This rearrangement joins TRBV6-2 or TRBV6-3 to TRBJ2-2, with unresolved D. CDR1 is MNHEY, CDR2 SVGEGT, per germline. The CDR3 extends over 15 amino acids. Between the trimmed V and J ends, which lost 2 bases and 2 bases, there was a span of 9 bases. The CDR3 loop is CASSYEWFNTGELFF. CDR3 bases: TGTGCCAGCAGTTACGAGTGGTTTAACACCGGGGAGCTGTTTTTT.

This sequence joins TRBV5-6 and TRBJ1-1, with 7 bases that match TRBD1. This CDR3 contains 13 residues. CDR1 is SGHDT, CDR2 YYEEEE, per germline. After removal of 5 bases from V and 6 bases from J, the junction contained 7 bases not matched to a gene. Here the CDR3 reads CASRTDRVSEAFF. For the CDR3, the DNA is TGTGCCAGCAGGACCGACAGGGTCTCTGAAGCTTTCTTT. The complete variable domain, with remaining parts taken from reference TRBV5-6 and TRBJ1-1, reads DAGVTQSPTHLIKTRGQQVTLRCSPKSGHDTVSWYQQALGQGPQFIFQYYEEEERQRGNFPDRFSGHQFPNYSSELNVNALLLGDSALYLCASRTDRVSEAFFGQGTRLTVV.

The chain links TRBV10-3 to TRBJ2-5, with 13 bases that match TRBD2. J gave up 5 bases and V 6 bases, and 6 bases lay outside the gene matches. The V gene's germline CDR1 is ENHRY and CDR2 SYGVKD. The CDR3 contains 15 residues. CDR3 residues: CAISGTSGVRETQYF. CDR3 sequence (DNA): TGTGCCATCAGCGGGACTAGCGGGGTTCGGGAGACCCAGTACTTC.

The chain carries TRBV18 and TRBJ1-1; D gene unclear. Trimming pared 3 bases from V and 7 bases from J, leaving 12 bases between. This CDR3 has 13 residues. Germline lookup yields CDR1 KGHSH and CDR2 LQKENI. CDR3 DNA: TGTGCCAGCTCACCCGAGACTGTCCTTGAAGCTTTCTTT. Its protein product is CASSPETVLEAFF.

This chain joins TRBV29-1 and TRBJ2-5; maybe TRBD2 (6 bases). The V end was cut by 0 bases, the J end by 1 base, with 12 bases between. Germline V gene data show CDR1 as SQVTM and CDR2 as ANQGSEA. The CDR3 consists of 15 residues. CDR3 residues: CSVEEPGLGQETQYF. The CDR3 nucleotides are TGCAGCGTTGAAGAACCGGGACTCGGCCAAGAGACCCAGTACTTC.

There are a few counts of this clone. The chain is built from TRBV4-1 and TRBJ1-1; D ambiguous. Trimming cost V 4 bases and J 0 bases, with 9 bases left between them. Germline V gene sequence: CDR1 MGHRA, CDR2 YSYEKL. CDR3 length: 14 amino acids. The CDR3 DNA sequence: TGCGCCAGCAGCCCTGGCGGTATGAACACTGAAGCTTTCTTT. This encodes CASSPGGMNTEAFF.

The chain uses TRBV28 and TRBJ1-2; D possibly corresponds to TRBD1 (5 bases). The CDR3 consists of 14 residues. Trimming removed 2 bases from V and 6 bases from J, with 13 bases in between. CDR1 is MDHEN, CDR2 SYDVKM, per germline. CDR3 in DNA: TGTGCCAGCAGTTTAAACCAGGGCGGGAATGGCTACACCTTC. It encodes CASSLNQGGNGYTF.

The count of this clone is one. This chain joins TRBV5-5 and TRBJ2-3, with 8 bases matching TRBD2. The CDR3 is 17 residues long. CDR1 is SGHKS and CDR2 is YYEKEE in the germline V gene (reference sequence). V gave up 0 bases and J gave up 4 bases; unmatched junction bases: 10. CDR3 bases: TGTGCCAGCAGCTTGGTTGGTAGCGGGGAAGGCCCAGATACGCAGTATTTT. It yields the protein CASSLVGSGEGPDTQYF.

The gene calls are TRBV4-3 and TRBJ2-5; 12 bases fit TRBD2. Unmatched junction bases numbered 11, after V lost 0 bases and J lost 9 bases. The germline gives CDR1 LGHNA, CDR2 YSLEER. This CDR3 comprises 17 residues. The CDR3: CASSQDAASGGAPAQYF. The DNA for the CDR3 is TGCGCCAGCAGCCAAGATGCCGCTAGCGGGGGGGCCCCGGCCCAGTACTTC.